This T cell receptor (beta chain) originates from a study of blood T cell repertoires in COVID-19. Overall study: T cells, B-cell-depleted T cells, or PBMCs provided the cDNA or gDNA that served as material.

Method: immunoSEQ multiplex PCR; TCRdb's copy keeps in-frame clones and lacks some. This repertoire shows approximately 97,000 clones, 75% to 90% found once; its top ten account for 35% to 45%. This clone is a singleton in its sample. The CDR3 consists of 12 residues. Per the germline V gene, CDR1 is MDHEN and CDR2 is SYDVKM. The V gene lost 5 bases and the J gene lost 3 bases, with 4 bases spanning the gap. V gene TRBV28 combines with J gene TRBJ1-4; no clear D gene. This TCR came from a man older than 75 with acute or convalescent COVID-19. Sequenced material: peripheral blood. The CDR3 coding sequence is TGTGCCAGCAGTCTCCCTAATGAAAAACTGTTTTTT. This sequence encodes CASSLPNEKLFF.